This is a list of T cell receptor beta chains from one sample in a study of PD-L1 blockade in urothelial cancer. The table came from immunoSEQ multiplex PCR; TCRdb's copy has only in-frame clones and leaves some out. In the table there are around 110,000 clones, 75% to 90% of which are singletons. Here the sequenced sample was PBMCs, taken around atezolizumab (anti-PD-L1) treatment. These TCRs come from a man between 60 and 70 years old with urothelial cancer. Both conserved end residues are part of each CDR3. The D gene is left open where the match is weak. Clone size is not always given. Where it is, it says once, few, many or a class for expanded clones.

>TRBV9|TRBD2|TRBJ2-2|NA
TGTGCCAGCAGCGTAGGAGGGCTAGCGGGATTGAACACCGGGGAGCTGTTTTTT
CASSVGGLAGLNTGELFF
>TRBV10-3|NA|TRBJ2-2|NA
TGTGCCATCAGTGAGTCCAGGGGCGCCGGGGAGCTGTTTTTT
CAISESRGAGELFF
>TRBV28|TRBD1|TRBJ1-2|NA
TGTGCCAGCAGTTTCCTTCGGACAGGGGCGGTTGGCTACACCTTC
CASSFLRTGAVGYTF
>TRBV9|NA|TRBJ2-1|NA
TGTGCCAGCAGCGTAGGGACTGGCTACAATGAGCAGTTCTTC
CASSVGTGYNEQFF
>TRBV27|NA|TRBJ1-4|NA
TGTGCCAGCAGTTTTCTAGGTTCAACTAATGAAAAACTGTTTTTT
CASSFLGSTNEKLFF
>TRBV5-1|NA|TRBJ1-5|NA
TGCGCCAGCAGCTTGCTGGGAGGAGATCAGCCCCAGCATTTT
CASSLLGGDQPQHF
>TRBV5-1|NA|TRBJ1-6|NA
TGCGCCAGCAGTCAACCGGGGGAATCACCCCTCCACTTT
CASSQPGESPLHF
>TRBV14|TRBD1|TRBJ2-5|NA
TGTGCCAGCAGCCCTCAGACAGGGCTGGGTGTAAAGACCCAGTACTTC
CASSPQTGLGVKTQYF
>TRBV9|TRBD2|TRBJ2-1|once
TGTGCCAGCAGCGGCGGGGGCTACAATGAGCAGTTCTTC
CASSGGGYNEQFF
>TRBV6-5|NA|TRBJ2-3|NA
TGTGCCAGCCACAAGGGGGGGACAGATACGCAGTATTTT
CASHKGGTDTQYF
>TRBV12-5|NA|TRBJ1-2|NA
TGTGCTAGTGGTTTGGCAGCCCAGGGAATCAACTATGGCTACACCTTC
CASGLAAQGINYGYTF
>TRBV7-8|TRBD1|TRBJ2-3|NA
TGTGCCAGCCACCCGGGACAGAGCACAGATACGCAGTATTTT
CASHPGQSTDTQYF
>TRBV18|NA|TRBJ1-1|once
TGTGCCAGCTCAACGAGGATCCCGACTGAAGCTTTCTTT
CASSTRIPTEAFF
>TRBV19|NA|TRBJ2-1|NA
TGTGCCAGTAGTATAGGAAGCCTAACCTACAATGAGCAGTTCTTC
CASSIGSLTYNEQFF
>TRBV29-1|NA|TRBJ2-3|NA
TGCAGCGTTCCAACAGGGCCAGTAGGCACAGATACGCAGTATTTT
CSVPTGPVGTDTQYF
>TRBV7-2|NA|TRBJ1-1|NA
TGTGCCAGCAGCTCGCTACCCCAGGGAATAAGAGCTTTCTTT
CASSSLPQGIRAFF
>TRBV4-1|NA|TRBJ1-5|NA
TGCGCCAGCAGCCAAGCTGGGACAACTAATCAGCCCCAGCATTTT
CASSQAGTTNQPQHF
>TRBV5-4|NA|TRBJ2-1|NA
TGTGCCAGCAGCCGGGTAGGGGCGGGGAACAATGAGCAGTTCTTC
CASSRVGAGNNEQFF
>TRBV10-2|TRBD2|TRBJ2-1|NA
TGCGCCAGCAGTTCCGGGACTAGCGGTTACAATGAGCAGTTCTTC
CASSSGTSGYNEQFF
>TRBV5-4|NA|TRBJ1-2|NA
TGTGCCAGCAGCCCCCGGGGGGTACATAACTATGGCTACACCTTC
CASSPRGVHNYGYTF
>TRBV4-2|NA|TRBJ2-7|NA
TGTGCCAGCAGCCCGGGAGTCGGAGCCTACGAGCAGTACTTC
CASSPGVGAYEQYF
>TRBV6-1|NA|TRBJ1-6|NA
TGTGCCAGCAGTGCACTACTTGGCGGTGGAAATTCACCCCTCCACTTT
CASSALLGGGNSPLHF
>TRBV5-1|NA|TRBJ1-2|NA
TGCGCCAGCAGTTTTGTGATGATAACGGGGTCTATCAATGGCTACACCTTC
CASSFVMITGSINGYTF
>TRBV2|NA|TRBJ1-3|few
TGTGCCAGCAAGGGGGACGGGCCTGGAAACACCATATATTTT
CASKGDGPGNTIYF
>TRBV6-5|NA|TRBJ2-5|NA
TGTGCCACCCGGACAGCCCAAGAGACCCAGTACTTC
CATRTAQETQYF
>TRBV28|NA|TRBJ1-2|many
TGTGCCAGCAGCATTAGAGGTTTGGGTAGTGAGAATGGCTACACCTTC
CASSIRGLGSENGYTF
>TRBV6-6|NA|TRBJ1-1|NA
TGTGCCAGCAGTTACTCTTTTACAGGGATGAACACTGAAGCTTTCTTT
CASSYSFTGMNTEAFF